Detailed here is one T cell receptor (beta chain). Its antigen is unknown. This entry belongs to a study of graft-versus-host responses after intestinal transplantation. Points from the study as a whole: Patients with graft-donor T cell macrochimerism had high graft-versus-host to host-versus-graft clonal ratios in allografts. Researchers found peak circulating GvH clone levels linked to early post-transplant HvG declines.

The table came from immunoSEQ multiplex PCR; TCRdb's copy has only in-frame clones and leaves some out. The sample carries some 87,000 clones, about nine tenths recorded once. Germline V gives CDR1 GTSNPN, CDR2 SVGIG (reference sequence). V was pared by 4 bases and J by 2 bases, with 6 bases of the junction left unmatched. The CDR3 totals 14 residues. The clonotype comes from a human donor who received an intestinal transplant. The material sequenced was unstimulated CD4+ T cells sorted from spleen or lymph node cells, taken before intestinal transplant. V and J are TRBV30 and TRBJ1-1; TRBD1 agrees at 8 bases. CDR3 coding DNA: TGTGCCTGGAAAGTAGACAGGGGAAACACTGAAGCTTTCTTT. The encoded protein is CAWKVDRGNTEAFF.